This TCR beta chain was obtained from a study of control samples from healthy donors and cancer patients. In its sample, this clone was seen a few times. The CDR3 is made up of 15 amino acids. Germline CDR1 SGHAT, CDR2 FQNNGV. V shed 3 bases, J shed 4 bases, and the junction held 3 bases outside the gene matches. Profiling relied on immunoSEQ multiplex PCR, and the TCRdb table lists in-frame clones only, not all of them. The sample holds 150,000 to 200,000 clones, 94% seen once. The chain recombines TRBV11-2 with TRBJ2-1, with TRBD2 identical over 10 bases. The sequence came from a woman aged 18-29 years in good health. Sequencing was carried out using blood. CDR3 bases: TGTGCCAGCAGCTTTCTTAGCGGGAGGTACAATGAGCAGTTCTTC. Amino acid sequence: CASSFLSGRYNEQFF.